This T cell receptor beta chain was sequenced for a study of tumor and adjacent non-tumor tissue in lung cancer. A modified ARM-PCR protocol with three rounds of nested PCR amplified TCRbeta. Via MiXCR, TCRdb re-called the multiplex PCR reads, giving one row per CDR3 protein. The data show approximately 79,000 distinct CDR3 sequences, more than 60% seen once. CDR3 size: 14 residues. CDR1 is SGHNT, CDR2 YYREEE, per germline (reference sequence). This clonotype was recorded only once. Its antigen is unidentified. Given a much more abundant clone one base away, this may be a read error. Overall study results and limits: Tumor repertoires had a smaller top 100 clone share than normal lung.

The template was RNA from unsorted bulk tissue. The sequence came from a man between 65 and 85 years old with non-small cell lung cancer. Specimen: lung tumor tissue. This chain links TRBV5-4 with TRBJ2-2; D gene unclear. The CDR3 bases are TGTGCCAGCGGCTTGGACCCGAACACCGGGGAGCTGTTTTTT. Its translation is CASGLDPNTGELFF.